This TCR beta chain was sequenced in a study of blood T cell repertoires in COVID-19. Study information: The United States, Italy and Spain supplied acute and convalescent COVID-19 samples.

Per germline, CDR1 MDHEN and CDR2 SYDVKM. The V and J ends lost 3 bases and 1 base, in that order; junction bases with no gene match: 3. The CDR3 is made up of 16 amino acids. Produced via immunoSEQ multiplex PCR; TCRdb's table is partial and in-frame only. The table includes about 63,000 clones, 76% detected once. This chain connects TRBV28 to TRBJ2-7; 13 bases fit TRBD2. This TCR was recovered from a woman of 80 years or more with acute or convalescent COVID-19. Source material: peripheral blood. The DNA of the CDR3 is TGTGCCAGCAGTTTGCAGACTAGCGGGAGGTCCTACGAGCAGTACTTC. Its protein is CASSLQTSGRSYEQYF.